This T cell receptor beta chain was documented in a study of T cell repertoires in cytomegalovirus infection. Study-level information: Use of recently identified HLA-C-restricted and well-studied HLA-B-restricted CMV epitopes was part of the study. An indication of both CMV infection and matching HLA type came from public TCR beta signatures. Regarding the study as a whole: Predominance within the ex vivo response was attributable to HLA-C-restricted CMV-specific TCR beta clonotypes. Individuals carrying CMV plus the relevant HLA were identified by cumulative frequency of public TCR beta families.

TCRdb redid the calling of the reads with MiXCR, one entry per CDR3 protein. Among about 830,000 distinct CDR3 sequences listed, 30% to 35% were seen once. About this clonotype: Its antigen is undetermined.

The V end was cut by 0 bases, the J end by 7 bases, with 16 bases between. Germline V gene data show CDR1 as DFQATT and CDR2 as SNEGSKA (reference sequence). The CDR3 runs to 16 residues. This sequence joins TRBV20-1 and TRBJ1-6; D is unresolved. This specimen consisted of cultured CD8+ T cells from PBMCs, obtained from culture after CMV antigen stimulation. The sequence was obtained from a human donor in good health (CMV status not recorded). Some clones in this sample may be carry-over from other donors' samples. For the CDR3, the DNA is TGCAGTGCTAGAGATTTTCGGGAGGAGATGAATTCACCCCTCCACTTT. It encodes CSARDFREEMNSPLHF.